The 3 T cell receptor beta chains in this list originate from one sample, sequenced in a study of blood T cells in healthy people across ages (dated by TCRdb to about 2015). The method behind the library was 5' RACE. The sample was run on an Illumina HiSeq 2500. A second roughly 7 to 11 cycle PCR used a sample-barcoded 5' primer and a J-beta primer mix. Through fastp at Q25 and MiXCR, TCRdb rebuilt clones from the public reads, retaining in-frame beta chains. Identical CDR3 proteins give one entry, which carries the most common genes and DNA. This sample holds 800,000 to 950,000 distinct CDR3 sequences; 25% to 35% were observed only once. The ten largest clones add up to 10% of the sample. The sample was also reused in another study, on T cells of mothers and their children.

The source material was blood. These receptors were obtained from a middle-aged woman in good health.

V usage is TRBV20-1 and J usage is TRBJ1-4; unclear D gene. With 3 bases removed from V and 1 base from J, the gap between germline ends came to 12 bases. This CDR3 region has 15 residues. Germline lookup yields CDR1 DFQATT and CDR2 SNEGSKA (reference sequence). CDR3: CSASDGRGTNEKLFF. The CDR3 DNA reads TGCAGTGCTAGCGACGGGCGAGGAACTAATGAAAAACTGTTTTTT.

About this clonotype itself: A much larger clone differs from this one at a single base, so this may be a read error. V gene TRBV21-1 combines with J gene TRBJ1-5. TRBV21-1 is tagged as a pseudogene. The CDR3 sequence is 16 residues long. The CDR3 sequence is CASSTWIGYSNQPQHF. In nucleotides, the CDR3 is TGTGCCAGCAGCACGTGGATAGGCTATAGCAATCAGCCCCAGCATTTT.

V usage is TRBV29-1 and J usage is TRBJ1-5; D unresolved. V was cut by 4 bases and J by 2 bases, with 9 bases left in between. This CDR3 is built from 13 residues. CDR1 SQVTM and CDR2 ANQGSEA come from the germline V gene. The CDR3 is CSVADRGNQPQHF. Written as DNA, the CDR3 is TGCAGCGTTGCGGACCGGGGCAATCAGCCCCAGCATTTT.